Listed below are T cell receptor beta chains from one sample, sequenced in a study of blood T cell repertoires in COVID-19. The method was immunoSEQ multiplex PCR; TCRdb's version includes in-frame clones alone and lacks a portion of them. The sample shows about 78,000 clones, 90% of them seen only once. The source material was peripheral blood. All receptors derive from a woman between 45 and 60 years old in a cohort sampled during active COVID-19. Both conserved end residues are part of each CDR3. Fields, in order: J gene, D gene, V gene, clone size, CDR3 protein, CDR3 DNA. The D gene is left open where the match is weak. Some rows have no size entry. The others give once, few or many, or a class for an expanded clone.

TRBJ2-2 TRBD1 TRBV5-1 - CASSLGPSRGLGGELFF TGCGCCAGCAGCTTGGGCCCCTCTAGGGGGCTAGGCGGGGAGCTGTTTTTT
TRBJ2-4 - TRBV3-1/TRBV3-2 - CASSQRDFGDIQYF TGTGCCAGCAGTCAAAGGGACTTCGGGGACATTCAGTACTTC
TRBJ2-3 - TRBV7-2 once CASSSFQATDTQYF TGTGCCAGCAGCTCCTTCCAAGCAACGGATACGCAGTATTTT
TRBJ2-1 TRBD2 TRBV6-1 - CASSDLAGYNEQFF TGTGCCAGCAGTGACCTAGCGGGGTACAATGAGCAGTTCTTC
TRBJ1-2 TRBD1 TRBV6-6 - CASSQDRGYGYTF TGTGCCAGCAGTCAGGACAGGGGCTATGGCTACACCTTC
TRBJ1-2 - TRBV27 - CASSFAGGDYGYTF TGTGCCAGCAGTTTTGCGGGGGGCGACTATGGCTACACCTTC
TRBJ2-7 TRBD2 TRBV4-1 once CASSQDLFGLARPSTEQYF TGCGCCAGCAGCCAAGATCTGTTTGGACTAGCAAGACCCTCAACCGAGCAGTACTTC
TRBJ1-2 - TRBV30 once CAWSVQGDYTF TGTGCCTGGAGTGTACAGGGAGACTACACCTTC
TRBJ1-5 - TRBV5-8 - CASSPPGTSYQPQHF TGTGCCAGCAGCCCCCCGGGGACAAGTTATCAGCCCCAGCATTTT
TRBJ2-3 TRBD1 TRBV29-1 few CSARDRYTDTQYF TGCAGCGCCCGGGACAGGTACACAGATACGCAGTATTTT
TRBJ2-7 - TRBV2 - CASSEKGLPAYEQYF TGTGCCAGCAGTGAAAAGGGACTCCCGGCCTACGAGCAGTACTTC
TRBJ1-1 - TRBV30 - CAYKRGIFRGTEAFF TGTGCCTATAAGCGAGGGATATTCAGAGGAACTGAAGCTTTCTTT